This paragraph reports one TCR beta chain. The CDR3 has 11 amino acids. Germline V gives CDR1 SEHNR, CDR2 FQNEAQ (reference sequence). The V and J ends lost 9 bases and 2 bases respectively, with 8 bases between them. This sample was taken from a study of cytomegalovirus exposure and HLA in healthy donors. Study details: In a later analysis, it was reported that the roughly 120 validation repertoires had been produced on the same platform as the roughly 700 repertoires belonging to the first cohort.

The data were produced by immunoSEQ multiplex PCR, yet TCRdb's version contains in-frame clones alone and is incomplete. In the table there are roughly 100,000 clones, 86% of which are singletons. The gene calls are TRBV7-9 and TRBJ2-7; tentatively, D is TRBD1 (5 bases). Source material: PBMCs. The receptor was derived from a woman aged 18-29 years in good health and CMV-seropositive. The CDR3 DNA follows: TGTGCCAGTTCAGGGACCTACGAGCAGTACTTC. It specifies CASSGTYEQYF.